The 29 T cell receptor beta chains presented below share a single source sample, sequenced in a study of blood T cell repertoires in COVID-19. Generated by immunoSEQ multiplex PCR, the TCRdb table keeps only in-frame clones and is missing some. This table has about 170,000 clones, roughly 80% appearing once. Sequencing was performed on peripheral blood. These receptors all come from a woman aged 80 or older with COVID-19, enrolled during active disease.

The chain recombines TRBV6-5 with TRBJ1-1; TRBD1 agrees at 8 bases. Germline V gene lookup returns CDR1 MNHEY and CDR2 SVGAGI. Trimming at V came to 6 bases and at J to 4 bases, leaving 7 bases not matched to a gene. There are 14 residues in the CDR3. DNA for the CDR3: TGTGCCAGCAGAGAGACAGGGGTTGGCACTGAAGCTTTCTTT. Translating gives CASRETGVGTEAFF.

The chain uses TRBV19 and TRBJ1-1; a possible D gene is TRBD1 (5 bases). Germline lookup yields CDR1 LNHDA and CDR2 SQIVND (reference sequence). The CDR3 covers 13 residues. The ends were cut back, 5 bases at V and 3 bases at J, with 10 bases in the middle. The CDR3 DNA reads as TGTGCCAGTAGTTCTCCGGGGGACACTGAAGCTTTCTTT. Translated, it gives CASSSPGDTEAFF. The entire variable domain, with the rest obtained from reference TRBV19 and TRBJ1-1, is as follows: DGGITQSPKYLFRKEGQNVTLSCEQNLNHDAMYWYRQDPGQGLRLIYYSQIVNDFQKGDIAEGYSVSREKKESFPLTVTSAQKNPTAFYLCASSSPGDTEAFFGQGTRLTVV.

The CDR3: CASSSRLTGGGQPQHF. The CDR3 bases are TGTGCCAGCAGTTCCCGCCTAACAGGGGGAGGTCAGCCCCAGCATTTT. The rearrangement links TRBV27 to TRBJ1-5; 8 nucleotides match TRBD1. In germline, CDR1 is MNHEY, CDR2 SMNVEV (reference sequence). V shed 4 bases and J 6 bases; nucleotides not matched to a gene: 11. This CDR3 comprises 16 residues.

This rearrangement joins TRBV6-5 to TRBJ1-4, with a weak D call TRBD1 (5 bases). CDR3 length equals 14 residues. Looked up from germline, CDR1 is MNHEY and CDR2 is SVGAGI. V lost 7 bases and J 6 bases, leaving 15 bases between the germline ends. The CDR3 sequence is CASMSPGKDEKLFF. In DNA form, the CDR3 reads TGTGCCAGCATGTCCCCAGGGAAGGATGAAAAACTGTTTTTT.

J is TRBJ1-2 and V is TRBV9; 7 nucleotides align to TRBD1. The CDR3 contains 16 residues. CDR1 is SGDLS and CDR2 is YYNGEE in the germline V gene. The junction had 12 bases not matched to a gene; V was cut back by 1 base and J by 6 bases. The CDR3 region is CASSVSPQQGSNGYTF. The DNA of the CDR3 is TGTGCCAGCAGCGTATCCCCCCAACAGGGGTCCAATGGCTACACCTTC. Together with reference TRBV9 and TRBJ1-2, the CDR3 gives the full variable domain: DSGVTQTPKHLITATGQRVTLRCSPRSGDLSVYWYQQSLDQGLQFLIQYYNGEERAKGNILERFSAQQFPDLHSELNLSSLELGDSALYFCASSVSPQQGSNGYTFGSGTRLTVV.

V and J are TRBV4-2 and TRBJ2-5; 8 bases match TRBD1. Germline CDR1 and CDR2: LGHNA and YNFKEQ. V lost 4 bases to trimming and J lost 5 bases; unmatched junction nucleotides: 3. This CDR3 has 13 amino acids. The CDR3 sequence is CASSLGQAETQYF. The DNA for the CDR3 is TGTGCCAGCAGCCTGGGACAGGCGGAGACCCAGTACTTC.

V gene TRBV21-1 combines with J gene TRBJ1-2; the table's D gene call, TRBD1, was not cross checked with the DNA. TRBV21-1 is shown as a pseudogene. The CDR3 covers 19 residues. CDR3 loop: CASSKARGERDPGDVGYTF. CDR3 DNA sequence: TGTGCCAGCAGCAAAGCAAGGGGCGAGAGAGATCCAGGGGATGTTGGCTACACCTTC.

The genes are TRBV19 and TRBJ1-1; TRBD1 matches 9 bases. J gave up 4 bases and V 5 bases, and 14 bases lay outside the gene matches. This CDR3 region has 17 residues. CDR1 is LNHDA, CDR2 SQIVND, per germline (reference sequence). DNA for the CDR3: TGTGCCAGTAGTGACCGGGACAGGGTCTTAGTTGGCACTGAAGCTTTCTTT. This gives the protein CASSDRDRVLVGTEAFF.

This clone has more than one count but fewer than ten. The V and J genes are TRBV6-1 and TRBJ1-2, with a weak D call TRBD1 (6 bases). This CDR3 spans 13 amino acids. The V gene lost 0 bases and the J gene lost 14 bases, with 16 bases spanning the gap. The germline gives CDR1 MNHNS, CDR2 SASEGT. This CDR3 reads CASSEAGGLQGTF. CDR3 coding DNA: TGTGCCAGCAGTGAAGCGGGGGGGCTTCAAGGAACCTTC.

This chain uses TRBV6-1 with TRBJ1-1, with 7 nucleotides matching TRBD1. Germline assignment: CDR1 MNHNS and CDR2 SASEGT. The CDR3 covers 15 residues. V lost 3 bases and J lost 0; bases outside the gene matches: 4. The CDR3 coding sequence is TGTGCCAGCAGTGAGCCGGGACAGCTGAACACTGAAGCTTTCTTT. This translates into CASSEPGQLNTEAFF.

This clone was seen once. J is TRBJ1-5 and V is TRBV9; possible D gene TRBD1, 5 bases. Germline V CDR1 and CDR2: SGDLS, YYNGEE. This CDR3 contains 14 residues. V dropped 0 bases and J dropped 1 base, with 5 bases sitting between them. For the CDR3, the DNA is TGTGCCAGCAGCGTAGCAGGGAGCAATCAGCCCCAGCATTTT. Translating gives CASSVAGSNQPQHF.

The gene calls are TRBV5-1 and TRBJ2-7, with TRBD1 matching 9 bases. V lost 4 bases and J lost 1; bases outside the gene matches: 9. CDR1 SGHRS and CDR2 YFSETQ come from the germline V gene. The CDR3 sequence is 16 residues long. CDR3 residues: CASSPRDRDLSYEQYF. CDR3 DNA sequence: TGCGCCAGCAGCCCCCGGGACAGGGACCTTTCCTACGAGCAGTACTTC.

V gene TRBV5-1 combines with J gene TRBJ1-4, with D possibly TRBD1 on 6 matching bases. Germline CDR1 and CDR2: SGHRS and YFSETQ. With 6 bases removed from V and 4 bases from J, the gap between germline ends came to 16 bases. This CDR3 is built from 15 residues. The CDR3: CASTRDTASNEKLFF. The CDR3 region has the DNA TGCGCCAGCACAAGGGACACAGCTAGTAATGAAAAACTGTTTTTT.

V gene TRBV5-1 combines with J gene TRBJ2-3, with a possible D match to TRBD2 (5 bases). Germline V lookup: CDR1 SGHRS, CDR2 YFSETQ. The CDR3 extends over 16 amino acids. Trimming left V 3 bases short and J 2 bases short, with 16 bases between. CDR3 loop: CASSSGSWGVTDTQYF. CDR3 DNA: TGCGCCAGCAGCTCCGGCAGCTGGGGAGTCACAGATACGCAGTATTTT.

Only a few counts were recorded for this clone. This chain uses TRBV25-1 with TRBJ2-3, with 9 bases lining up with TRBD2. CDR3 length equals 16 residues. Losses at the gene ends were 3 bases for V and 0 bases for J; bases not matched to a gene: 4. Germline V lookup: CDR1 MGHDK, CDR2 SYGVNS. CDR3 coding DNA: TGTGCCAGCAGTGAGACTAGCGGTATGAGCACAGATACGCAGTATTTT. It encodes CASSETSGMSTDTQYF.

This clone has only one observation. Here the CDR3 reads CASHVGGAGQPQHF. Written as DNA, the CDR3 is TGTGCCAGCCATGTGGGGGGGGCTGGTCAGCCCCAGCATTTT. The chain has TRBV2 and TRBJ1-5, with D perhaps matching TRBD1 (6 bases). V was pared by 8 bases and J by 6 bases, with 17 bases between. Looked up from germline, CDR1 is SNHLY and CDR2 is FYNNEI. The CDR3 spans 14 residues.

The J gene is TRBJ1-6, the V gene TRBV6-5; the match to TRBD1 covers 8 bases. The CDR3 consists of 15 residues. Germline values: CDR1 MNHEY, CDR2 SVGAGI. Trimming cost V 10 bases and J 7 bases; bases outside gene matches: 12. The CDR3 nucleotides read TGTGCCACCGGGATAGGGACAGGACGAAATTCACCCCTCCACTTT. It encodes CATGIGTGRNSPLHF.

The CDR3 spells CASSSSGEYEQYF. The CDR3 region has the DNA TGTGCCAGCAGTTCTAGCGGGGAATACGAGCAGTACTTC. This chain joins TRBV12-3 or TRBV12-4 and TRBJ2-7; 9 nucleotides match TRBD2. J was trimmed by 4 bases and V by 4 bases; bases with no gene match: 2. CDR3 length: 13 residues.

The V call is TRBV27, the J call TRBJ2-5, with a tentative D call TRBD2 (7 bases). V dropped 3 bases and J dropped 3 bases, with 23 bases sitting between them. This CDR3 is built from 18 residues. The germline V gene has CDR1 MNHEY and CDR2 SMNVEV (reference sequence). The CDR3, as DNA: TGTGCCAGCAGTTTGGAGGGGTCGGGGGGCATTAGGGAAGAGACCCAGTACTTC. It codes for CASSLEGSGGIREETQYF.

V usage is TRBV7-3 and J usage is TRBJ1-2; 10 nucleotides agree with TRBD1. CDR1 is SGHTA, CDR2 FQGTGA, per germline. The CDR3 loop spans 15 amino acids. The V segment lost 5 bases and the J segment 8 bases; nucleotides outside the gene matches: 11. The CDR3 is CASSRSTGTGEGYTF. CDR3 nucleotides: TGTGCCAGCAGCCGAAGCACAGGGACAGGGGAAGGCTACACCTTC.

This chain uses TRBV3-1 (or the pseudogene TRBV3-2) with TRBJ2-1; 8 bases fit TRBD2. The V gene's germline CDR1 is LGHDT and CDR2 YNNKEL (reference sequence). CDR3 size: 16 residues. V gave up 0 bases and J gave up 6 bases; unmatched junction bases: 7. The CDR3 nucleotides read TGTGCCAGCAGCCAAGATCTGCTAGCGGGTACCAATGAGCAGTTCTTC. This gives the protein CASSQDLLAGTNEQFF.

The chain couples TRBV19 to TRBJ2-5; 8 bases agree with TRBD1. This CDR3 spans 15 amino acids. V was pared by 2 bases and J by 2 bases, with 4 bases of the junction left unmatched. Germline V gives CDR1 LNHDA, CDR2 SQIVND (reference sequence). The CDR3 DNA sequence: TGTGCCAGTAGTATACGAACAGGGGGTCAAGAGACCCAGTACTTC. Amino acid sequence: CASSIRTGGQETQYF.

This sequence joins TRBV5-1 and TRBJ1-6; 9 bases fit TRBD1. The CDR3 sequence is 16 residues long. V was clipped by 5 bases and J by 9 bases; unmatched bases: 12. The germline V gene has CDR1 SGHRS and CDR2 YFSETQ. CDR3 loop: CASRLSPGQGLSPLHF. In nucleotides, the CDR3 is TGCGCCAGCAGACTCTCTCCGGGACAGGGACTTTCACCCCTCCACTTT.

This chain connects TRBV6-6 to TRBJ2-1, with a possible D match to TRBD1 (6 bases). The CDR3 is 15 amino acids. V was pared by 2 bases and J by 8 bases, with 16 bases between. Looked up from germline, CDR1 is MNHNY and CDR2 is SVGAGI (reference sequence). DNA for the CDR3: TGTGCCAGCAGTTACGTGGGGGCCGTCGGGGATGAGCAGTTCTTC. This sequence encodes CASSYVGAVGDEQFF.

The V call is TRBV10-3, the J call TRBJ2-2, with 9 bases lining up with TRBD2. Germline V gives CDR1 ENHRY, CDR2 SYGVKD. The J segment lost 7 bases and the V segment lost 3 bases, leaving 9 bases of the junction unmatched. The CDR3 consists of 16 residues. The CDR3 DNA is TGTGCCATCAGTGATTTGGCGGGGGGGCCGCTCGGGGAGCTGTTTTTT. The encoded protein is CAISDLAGGPLGELFF.

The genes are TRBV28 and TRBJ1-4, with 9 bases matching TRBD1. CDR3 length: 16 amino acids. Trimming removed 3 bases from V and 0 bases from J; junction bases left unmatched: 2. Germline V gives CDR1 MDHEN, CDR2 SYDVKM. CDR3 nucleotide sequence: TGTGCCAGCAGTTTGGGACAGGGCCCAACTAATGAAAAACTGTTTTTT. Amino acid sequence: CASSLGQGPTNEKLFF.

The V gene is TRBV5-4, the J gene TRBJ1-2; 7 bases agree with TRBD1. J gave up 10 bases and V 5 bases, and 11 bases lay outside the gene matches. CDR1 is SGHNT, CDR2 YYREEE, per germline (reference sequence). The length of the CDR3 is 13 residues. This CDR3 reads CASRSGQSYLYTF. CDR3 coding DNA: TGTGCCAGCAGGTCGGGACAGAGCTACCTCTACACCTTC.

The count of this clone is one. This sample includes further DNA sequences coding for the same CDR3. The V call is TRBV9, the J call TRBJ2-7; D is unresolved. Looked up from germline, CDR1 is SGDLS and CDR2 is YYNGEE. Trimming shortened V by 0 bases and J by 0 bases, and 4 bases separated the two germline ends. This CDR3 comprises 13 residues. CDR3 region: CASSVGSSYEQYF. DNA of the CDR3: TGTGCCAGCAGCGTAGGGAGCTCCTACGAGCAGTACTTC.

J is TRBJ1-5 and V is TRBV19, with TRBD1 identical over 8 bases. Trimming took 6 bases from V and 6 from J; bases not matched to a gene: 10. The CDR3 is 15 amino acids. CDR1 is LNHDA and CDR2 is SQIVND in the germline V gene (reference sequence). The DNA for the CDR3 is TGTGCCAGTAGCGCTGGACAGGGCAATGGTCAGCCCCAGCATTTT. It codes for CASSAGQGNGQPQHF. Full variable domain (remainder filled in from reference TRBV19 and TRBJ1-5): DGGITQSPKYLFRKEGQNVTLSCEQNLNHDAMYWYRQDPGQGLRLIYYSQIVNDFQKGDIAEGYSVSREKKESFPLTVTSAQKNPTAFYLCASSAGQGNGQPQHFGDGTRLSIL.